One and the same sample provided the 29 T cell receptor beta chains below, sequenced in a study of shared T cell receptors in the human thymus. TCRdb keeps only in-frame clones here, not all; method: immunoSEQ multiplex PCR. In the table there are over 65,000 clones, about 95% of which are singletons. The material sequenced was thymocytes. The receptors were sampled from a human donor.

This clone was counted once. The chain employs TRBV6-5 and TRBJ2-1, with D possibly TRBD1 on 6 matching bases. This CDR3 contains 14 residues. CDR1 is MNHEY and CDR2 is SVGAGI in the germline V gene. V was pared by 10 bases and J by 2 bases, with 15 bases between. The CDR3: CATRPTGPYNEQFF. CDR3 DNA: TGTGCCACCCGACCGACAGGCCCCTACAATGAGCAGTTCTTC.

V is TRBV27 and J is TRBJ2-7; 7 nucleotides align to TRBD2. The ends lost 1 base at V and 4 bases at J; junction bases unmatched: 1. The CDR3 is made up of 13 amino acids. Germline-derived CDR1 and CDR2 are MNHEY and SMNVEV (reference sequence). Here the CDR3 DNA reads TGTGCCAGCAGTTTATTAGCGGGTTACGAGCAGTACTTC. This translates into CASSLLAGYEQYF.

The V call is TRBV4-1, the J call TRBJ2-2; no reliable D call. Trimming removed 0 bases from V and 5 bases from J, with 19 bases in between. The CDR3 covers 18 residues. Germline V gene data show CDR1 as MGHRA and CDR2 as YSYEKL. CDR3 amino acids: CASSQERHLSRITGELFF. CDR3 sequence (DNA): TGCGCCAGCAGCCAAGAGCGGCACCTGAGCAGAATAACCGGGGAGCTGTTTTTT.

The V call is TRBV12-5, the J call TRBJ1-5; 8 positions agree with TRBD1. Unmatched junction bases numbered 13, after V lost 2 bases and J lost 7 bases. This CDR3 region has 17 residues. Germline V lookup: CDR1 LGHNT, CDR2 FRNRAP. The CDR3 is CASGLPRQGPSGQPQHF. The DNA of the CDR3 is TGTGCTAGTGGTTTGCCCCGACAGGGGCCCTCTGGGCAGCCCCAGCATTTT.

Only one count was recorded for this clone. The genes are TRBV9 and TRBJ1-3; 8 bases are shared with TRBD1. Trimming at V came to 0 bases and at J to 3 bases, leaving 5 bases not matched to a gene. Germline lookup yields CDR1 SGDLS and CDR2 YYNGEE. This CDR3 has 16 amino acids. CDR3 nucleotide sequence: TGTGCCAGCAGCGTAGATCGACAGGGGAGTGGAAACACCATATATTTT. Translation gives CASSVDRQGSGNTIYF.

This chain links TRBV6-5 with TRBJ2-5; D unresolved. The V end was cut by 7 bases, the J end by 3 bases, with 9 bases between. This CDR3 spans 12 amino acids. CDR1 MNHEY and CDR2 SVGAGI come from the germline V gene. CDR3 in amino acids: CASIGVEETQYF. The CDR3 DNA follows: TGTGCCAGCATAGGAGTGGAAGAGACCCAGTACTTC.

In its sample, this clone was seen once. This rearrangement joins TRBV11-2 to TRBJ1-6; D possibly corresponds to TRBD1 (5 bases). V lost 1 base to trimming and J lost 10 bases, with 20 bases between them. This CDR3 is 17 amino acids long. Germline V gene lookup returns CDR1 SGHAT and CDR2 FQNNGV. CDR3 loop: CASSLVRSEGPESPLHF. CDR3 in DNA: TGTGCCAGCAGCTTAGTCCGGAGCGAGGGGCCCGAGTCACCCCTCCACTTT.

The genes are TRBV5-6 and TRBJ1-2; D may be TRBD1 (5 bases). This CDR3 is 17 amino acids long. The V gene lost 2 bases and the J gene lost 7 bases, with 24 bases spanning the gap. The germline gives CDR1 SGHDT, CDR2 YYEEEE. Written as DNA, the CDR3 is TGTGCCAGCAGCTTCACTGGGACCCAGGAAATTGAGGGTGGCTACACCTTC. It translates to CASSFTGTQEIEGGYTF.

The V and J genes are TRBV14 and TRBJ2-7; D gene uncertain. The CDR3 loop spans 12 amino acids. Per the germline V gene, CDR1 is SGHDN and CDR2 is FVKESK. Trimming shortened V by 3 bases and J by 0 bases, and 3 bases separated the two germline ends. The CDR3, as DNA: TGTGCCAGCAGCCAGCCCTCCTACGAGCAGTACTTC. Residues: CASSQPSYEQYF. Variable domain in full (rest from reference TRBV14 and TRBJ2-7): EAGVTQFPSHSVIEKGQTVTLRCDPISGHDNLYWYRRVMGKEIKFLLHFVKESKQDESGMPNNRFLAERTGGTYSTLKVQPAELEDSGVYFCASSQPSYEQYFGPGTRLTVT.

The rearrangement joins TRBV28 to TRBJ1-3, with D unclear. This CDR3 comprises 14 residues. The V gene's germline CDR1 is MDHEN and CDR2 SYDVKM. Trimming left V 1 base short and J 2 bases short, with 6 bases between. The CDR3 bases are TGTGCCAGCAGTTTATACAGAGCTGGAAACACCATATATTTT. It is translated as CASSLYRAGNTIYF. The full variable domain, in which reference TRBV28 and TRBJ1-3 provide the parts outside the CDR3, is DVKVTQSSRYLVKRTGEKVFLECVQDMDHENMFWYRQDPGLGLRLIYFSYDVKMKEKGDIPEGYSVSREKKERFSLILESASTNQTSMYLCASSLYRAGNTIYFGEGSWLTVV.

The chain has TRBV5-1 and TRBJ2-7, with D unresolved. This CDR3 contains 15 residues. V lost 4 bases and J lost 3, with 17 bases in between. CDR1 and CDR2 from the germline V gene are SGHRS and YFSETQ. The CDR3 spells CASSGPTLDHYEQYF. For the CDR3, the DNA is TGCGCCAGCAGCGGGCCGACCCTAGATCACTACGAGCAGTACTTC.

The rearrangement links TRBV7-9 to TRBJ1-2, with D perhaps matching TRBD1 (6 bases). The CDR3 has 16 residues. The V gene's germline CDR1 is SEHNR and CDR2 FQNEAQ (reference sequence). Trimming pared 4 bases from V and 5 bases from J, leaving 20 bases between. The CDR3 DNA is TGTGCCAGCAGCTCCGGGACACCAGCTTATTTTTATGGCTACACCTTC. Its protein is CASSSGTPAYFYGYTF.

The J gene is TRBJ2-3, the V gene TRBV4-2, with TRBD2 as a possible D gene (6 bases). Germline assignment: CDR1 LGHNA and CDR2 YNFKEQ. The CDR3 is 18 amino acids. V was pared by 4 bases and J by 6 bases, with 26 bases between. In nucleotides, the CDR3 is TGTGCCAGCAGCCGAAAAAGGGAGGACAAAGATTTGGGCGATACGCAGTATTTT. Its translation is CASSRKREDKDLGDTQYF.

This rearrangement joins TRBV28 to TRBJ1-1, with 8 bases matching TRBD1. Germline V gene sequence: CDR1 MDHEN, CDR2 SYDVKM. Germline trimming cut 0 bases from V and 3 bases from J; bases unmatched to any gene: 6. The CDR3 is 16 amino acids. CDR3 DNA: TGTGCCAGCAGTTTATGGGACAGGGTTTCGTACACTGAAGCTTTCTTT. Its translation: CASSLWDRVSYTEAFF.

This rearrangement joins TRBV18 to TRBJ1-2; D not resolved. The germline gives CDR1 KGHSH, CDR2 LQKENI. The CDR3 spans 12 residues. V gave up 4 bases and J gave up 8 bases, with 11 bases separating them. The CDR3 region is CASSRRERGYTF. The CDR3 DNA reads TGTGCCAGCTCACGGAGGGAGAGAGGCTACACCTTC.

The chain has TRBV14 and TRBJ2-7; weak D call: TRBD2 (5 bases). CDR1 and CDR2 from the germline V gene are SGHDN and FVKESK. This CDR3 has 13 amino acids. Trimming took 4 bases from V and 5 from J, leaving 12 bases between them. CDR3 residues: CASSPDAGDEQYF. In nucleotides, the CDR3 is TGTGCCAGCAGCCCAGACGCCGGGGACGAGCAGTACTTC.

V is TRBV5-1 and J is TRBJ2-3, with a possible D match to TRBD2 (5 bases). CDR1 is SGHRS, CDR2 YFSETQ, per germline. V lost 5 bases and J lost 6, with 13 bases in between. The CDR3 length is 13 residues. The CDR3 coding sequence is TGCGCCAGCAGTTGCGCTCCGGGGGATACGCAGTATTTT. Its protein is CASSCAPGDTQYF.

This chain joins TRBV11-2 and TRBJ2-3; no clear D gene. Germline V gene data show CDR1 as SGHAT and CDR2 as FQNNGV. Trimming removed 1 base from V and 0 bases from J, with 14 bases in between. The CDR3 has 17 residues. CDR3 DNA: TGTGCCAGCAGCTTAGTCGACGGAACGATTAGCACAGATACGCAGTATTTT. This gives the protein CASSLVDGTISTDTQYF.

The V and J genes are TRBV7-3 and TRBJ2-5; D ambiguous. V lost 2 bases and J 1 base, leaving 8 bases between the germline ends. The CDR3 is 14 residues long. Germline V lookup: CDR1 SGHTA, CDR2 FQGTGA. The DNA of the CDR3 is TGTGCCAGCAGCTTATTTTCCAGCCAAGAGACCCAGTACTTC. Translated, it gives CASSLFSSQETQYF.

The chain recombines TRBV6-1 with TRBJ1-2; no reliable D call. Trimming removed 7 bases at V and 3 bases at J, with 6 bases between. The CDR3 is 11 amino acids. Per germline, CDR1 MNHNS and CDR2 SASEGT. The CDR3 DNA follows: TGTGCCAGCATAAAAGACTATGGCTACACCTTC. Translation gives CASIKDYGYTF.

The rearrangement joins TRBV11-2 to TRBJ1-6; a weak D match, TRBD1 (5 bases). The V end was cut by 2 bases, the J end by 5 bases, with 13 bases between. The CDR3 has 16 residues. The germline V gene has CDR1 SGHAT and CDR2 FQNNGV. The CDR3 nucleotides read TGTGCCAGCAGCTTAACCCCGGGACGGAATAATTCACCCCTCCACTTT. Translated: CASSLTPGRNNSPLHF.

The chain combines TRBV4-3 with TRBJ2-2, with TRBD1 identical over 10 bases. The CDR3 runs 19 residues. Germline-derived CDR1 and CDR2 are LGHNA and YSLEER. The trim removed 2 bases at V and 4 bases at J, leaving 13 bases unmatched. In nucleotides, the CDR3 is TGCGCCAGCAGCCAAAAGGGGGCAGGGGACAGGGGCTTCACCGGGGAGCTGTTTTTT. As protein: CASSQKGAGDRGFTGELFF.

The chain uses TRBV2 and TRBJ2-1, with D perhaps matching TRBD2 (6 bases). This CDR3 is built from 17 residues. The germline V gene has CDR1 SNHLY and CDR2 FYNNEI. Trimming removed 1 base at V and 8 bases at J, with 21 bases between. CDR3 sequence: CASSEVLEEGWKYEQFF. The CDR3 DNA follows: TGTGCCAGCAGTGAAGTACTTGAGGAGGGGTGGAAGTATGAGCAGTTCTTC.

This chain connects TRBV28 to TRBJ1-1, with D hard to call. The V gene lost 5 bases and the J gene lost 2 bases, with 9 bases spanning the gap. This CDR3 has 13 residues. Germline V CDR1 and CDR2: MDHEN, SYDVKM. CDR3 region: CASSDGLNTEAFF. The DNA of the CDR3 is TGTGCCAGCAGTGATGGACTTAACACTGAAGCTTTCTTT.

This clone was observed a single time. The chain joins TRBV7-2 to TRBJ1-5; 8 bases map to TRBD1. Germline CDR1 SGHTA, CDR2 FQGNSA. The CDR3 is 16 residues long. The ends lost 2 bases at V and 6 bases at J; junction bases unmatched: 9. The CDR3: CASSLPKTGECQPQHF. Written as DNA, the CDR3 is TGTGCCAGCAGCTTACCCAAGACAGGGGAGTGTCAGCCCCAGCATTTT.

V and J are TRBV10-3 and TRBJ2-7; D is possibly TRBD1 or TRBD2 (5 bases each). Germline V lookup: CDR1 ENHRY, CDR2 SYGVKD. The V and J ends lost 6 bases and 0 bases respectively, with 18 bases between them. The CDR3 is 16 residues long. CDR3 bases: TGTGCCATCAGGCCGGGACCAGGGTACTCCTCCTACGAGCAGTACTTC. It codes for CAIRPGPGYSSYEQYF.

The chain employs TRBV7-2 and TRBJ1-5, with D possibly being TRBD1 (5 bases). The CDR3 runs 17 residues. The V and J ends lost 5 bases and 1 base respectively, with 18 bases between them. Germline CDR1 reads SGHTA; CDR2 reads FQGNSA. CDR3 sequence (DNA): TGTGCCAGCAGCCGACGGACAAGTCAATTCAGCAATCAGCCCCAGCATTTT. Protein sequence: CASSRRTSQFSNQPQHF.

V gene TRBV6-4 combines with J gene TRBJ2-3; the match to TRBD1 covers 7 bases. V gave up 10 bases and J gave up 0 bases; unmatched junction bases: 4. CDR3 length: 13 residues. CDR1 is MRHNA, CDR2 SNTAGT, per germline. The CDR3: CAIRDSSTDTQYF. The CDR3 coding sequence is TGTGCCATCCGGGACAGTAGCACAGATACGCAGTATTTT.

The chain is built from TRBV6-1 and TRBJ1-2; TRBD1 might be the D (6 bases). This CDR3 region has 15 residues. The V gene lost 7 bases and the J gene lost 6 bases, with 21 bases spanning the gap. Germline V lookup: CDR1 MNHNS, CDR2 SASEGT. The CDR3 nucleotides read TGTGCCAGCACCCTACCAGGCCGCAGGGGCCATGGCTACACCTTC. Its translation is CASTLPGRRGHGYTF.